The 18 T cell receptor beta chains below come from one sample, sequenced in a study of HIV-infected children after antiretroviral therapy interruption (dated by TCRdb to between 2018 and 2020). This sample's treatment or condition label indicates: PENTA 11 planned treatment interruption arm or continuous ART arm. Libraries were built with 3' RACE. Sequencer: Illumina MiSeq. TCR libraries were built from RNA using a 3' RACE protocol with unique molecular identifiers to correct PCR amplification bias. TCRdb redid the processing of the public reads, applying fastp at Q25 and MiXCR, and retained in-frame beta chains. Every entry covers one CDR3 protein and lists the most common genes and DNA from its rows. Present in this sample are 14,000 to 15,000 distinct CDR3 sequences, around 3.4% of which were seen just once. The top ten constitute approximately 34% of the sample. Sample: CD45RO+ CD8+ T cells from PBMCs, pooled from several time points, taken from a donor given antiretroviral therapy, either interrupted or continuous. The cell subset or site label, as the study defines it: memory CD8+ CD45RO+ CD45RA- T cells. All receptors come from a pool of human donors with HIV.

This clonotype has only a few counts. The gene calls are TRBV5-1 and TRBJ2-2, with unresolved D. Germline CDR1 reads SGHRS; CDR2 reads YFSETQ. Trimming took off 0 bases at V and 8 bases at J, with 8 bases between the two ends. The CDR3 contains 13 residues. The DNA of the CDR3 is TGCGCCAGCAGCTTGGATTTTAGGGGGGAGCTGTTTTTT. This encodes CASSLDFRGELFF.

This clonotype appeared many times. The rearrangement joins TRBV12-3 or TRBV12-4 to TRBJ1-5; 10 bases are shared with TRBD1. The CDR3 consists of 15 residues. The ends lost 5 bases at V and 2 bases at J; junction bases unmatched: 3. Written as DNA, the CDR3 is TGTGCCAGCAGTCCCGGGACAGGGGGCAATCAGCCCCAGCATTTT. It specifies CASSPGTGGNQPQHF.

In its sample, this clonotype was seen many times. The chain joins TRBV12-5 to TRBJ2-7, with D possibly TRBD2 on 6 matching bases. V lost 8 bases and J lost 4, with 18 bases in between. The V gene's germline CDR1 is LGHNT and CDR2 FRNRAP. The CDR3 is 14 amino acids. The CDR3 DNA is TGTGCTAGTCTACATGGCGGGGCATCTTACGAGCAGTACTTC. It yields the protein CASLHGGASYEQYF.

This clonotype was counted many times. The V gene is TRBV12-3 or TRBV12-4, the J gene TRBJ2-7; 12 nucleotides match TRBD1. This CDR3 spans 15 amino acids. The J segment lost 4 bases and the V segment lost 4 bases, leaving 5 bases of the junction unmatched. This chain's CDR3 is CASSSPGQGAYEQYF. CDR3 coding DNA: TGTGCCAGCAGTTCCCCGGGACAGGGGGCTTACGAGCAGTACTTC.

This clonotype has only a few counts. V is TRBV19 and J is TRBJ2-5; D is possibly TRBD1 (5 bases). The length of the CDR3 is 15 residues. V shed 1 base and J shed 1 base, with 10 bases lying between them. Germline CDR1 is LNHDA and CDR2 is SQIVND (reference sequence). The CDR3 reads CASSIVDSPQETQYF. The DNA of the CDR3 is TGTGCCAGTAGTATAGTCGACAGTCCCCAAGAGACCCAGTACTTC.

In this sample, this clonotype is large. The chain employs TRBV7-9 and TRBJ2-1; D is unresolved. Germline CDR1 SEHNR, CDR2 FQNEAQ (reference sequence). Trimming pared 0 bases from V and 5 bases from J, leaving 8 bases between. The CDR3 covers 14 residues. CDR3 sequence (DNA): TGTGCCAGCAGCTTAGCGCTACAGAACAATGAGCAGTTCTTC. It yields the protein CASSLALQNNEQFF.

At least ten counts were recorded for this clonotype. V is TRBV15 and J is TRBJ1-1; TRBD1 is a possible D gene (6 bases). The V and J ends lost 5 bases and 1 base respectively, with 11 bases between them. The CDR3 runs to 14 residues. CDR1 and CDR2 from the germline V gene are LNHNV and YYDKDF (reference sequence). The CDR3 spells CATSRNRENTEAFF. The CDR3 DNA follows: TGTGCCACCAGCCGTAACAGGGAGAACACTGAAGCTTTCTTT.

In its sample, this clonotype was seen many times. J is TRBJ2-7 and V is TRBV20-1, with a tentative D call TRBD2 (5 bases). Looked up from germline, CDR1 is DFQATT and CDR2 is SNEGSKA (reference sequence). The CDR3 is 11 amino acids. Trimming left V 5 bases short and J 6 bases short, with 11 bases between. The CDR3 DNA reads TGCAGTGCTCTACTAGTAAGCGAGCAGTACTTC. This sequence encodes CSALLVSEQYF.

The table lists this clonotype with many counts. This rearrangement joins TRBV7-9 to TRBJ2-3; D perhaps matches TRBD1 (5 bases). This CDR3 has 13 residues. Trimming cost V 2 bases and J 4 bases, with 7 bases left between them. Germline loops: CDR1 SEHNR, CDR2 FQNEAQ (reference sequence). The CDR3 region is CASSLSRADTQYF. The CDR3 DNA follows: TGTGCCAGCAGCTTATCCAGGGCAGATACGCAGTATTTT.

This clonotype was observed at least ten times. This chain connects TRBV12-5 to TRBJ2-3; D is perhaps TRBD2 (5 bases). Trimming left V 1 base short and J 2 bases short, with 10 bases between. The CDR3 contains 15 residues. Germline V CDR1 and CDR2: LGHNT, FRNRAP. CDR3: CASGLASGFTDTQYF. For the CDR3, the DNA is TGTGCTAGTGGTTTGGCAAGCGGTTTCACAGATACGCAGTATTTT.

By sample share, this clonotype is medium-sized. The V call is TRBV24-1, the J call TRBJ2-2, with a tentative D call TRBD1 (6 bases). V lost 7 bases and J lost 1, with 18 bases in between. Germline-derived CDR1 and CDR2 are KGHDR and SFDVKD. The CDR3 is 17 amino acids. The CDR3 bases are TGTGCCACCAGCCTCAAGCCGGGACACGGGAACACCGGGGAGCTGTTTTTT. Residues: CATSLKPGHGNTGELFF.

This clonotype was detected ten times or more. The chain uses TRBV6-1 and TRBJ2-7; 10 nucleotides align to TRBD1. Trimming removed 5 bases from V and 5 bases from J; junction bases left unmatched: 6. The CDR3 sequence is 14 residues long. Looked up from germline, CDR1 is MNHNS and CDR2 is SASEGT. CDR3 sequence: CASSPGTGEDEQYF. As DNA, the CDR3 is TGTGCCAGCAGTCCAGGGACAGGGGAGGACGAGCAGTACTTC.

This clonotype was seen at least ten times. This rearrangement joins TRBV27 to TRBJ2-7, with a possible D match to TRBD2 (6 bases). Trimming cost V 3 bases and J 3 bases, with 12 bases left between them. The germline CDR1 and CDR2 sequences are MNHEY and SMNVEV (reference sequence). CDR3 length: 14 amino acids. The CDR3 nucleotides are TGTGCCAGCAGTTTTGGGCGGGGAGTCTACGAGCAGTACTTC. This sequence encodes CASSFGRGVYEQYF.

This clonotype appeared many times. V and J are TRBV19 and TRBJ1-2, with no clear D. V gave up 6 bases and J gave up 0 bases, with 23 bases separating them. The CDR3 has 18 amino acids. In germline, CDR1 is LNHDA, CDR2 SQIVND (reference sequence). The CDR3 loop is CASSPPGQVTSANYGYTF. The CDR3 coding sequence is TGTGCCAGTAGCCCCCCAGGCCAGGTGACATCTGCTAACTATGGCTACACCTTC.

This clonotype has only a few counts. The rearrangement uses TRBV7-9 and TRBJ2-5; no reliable D call. Germline V gives CDR1 SEHNR, CDR2 FQNEAQ (reference sequence). The CDR3 has 18 residues. V gave up 1 base and J gave up 4 bases, with 22 bases separating them. The CDR3 bases are TGTGCCAGCAGCTTAGATCAACTTCGGCTACCCATCGGAGAGACCCAGTACTTC. This encodes CASSLDQLRLPIGETQYF.

In this sample, this clonotype turned up many times. The chain couples TRBV3-1 to TRBJ2-7; 7 bases line up with TRBD1. CDR1 is LGHDT, CDR2 YNNKEL, per germline (reference sequence). The CDR3 contains 16 residues. Unmatched junction bases numbered 11, after V lost 0 bases and J lost 6 bases. The CDR3 coding sequence is TGTGCCAGCAGCCAAGAGGGGACAGCAGTTTCGGGCGAGCAGTACTTC. The encoded protein is CASSQEGTAVSGEQYF.

This clonotype is medium-sized. This rearrangement joins TRBV9 to TRBJ2-3; 11 bases map to TRBD2. Germline V lookup: CDR1 SGDLS, CDR2 YYNGEE. This CDR3 spans 14 amino acids. Trimming removed 3 bases from V and 5 bases from J; junction bases left unmatched: 2. The CDR3 nucleotides read TGTGCCAGCAGCGGAACTAGCGGGAGAGATACGCAGTATTTT. Protein: CASSGTSGRDTQYF.

This clonotype was detected ten times or more. The chain joins TRBV7-9 to TRBJ2-2, with a tentative D call TRBD2 (5 bases). This CDR3 comprises 13 residues. Trimming removed 3 bases at V and 7 bases at J, with 9 bases between. In germline, CDR1 is SEHNR, CDR2 FQNEAQ (reference sequence). The CDR3 sequence is CASSFGGSGELFF. DNA for the CDR3: TGTGCCAGCAGCTTTGGAGGAAGCGGGGAGCTGTTTTTT.